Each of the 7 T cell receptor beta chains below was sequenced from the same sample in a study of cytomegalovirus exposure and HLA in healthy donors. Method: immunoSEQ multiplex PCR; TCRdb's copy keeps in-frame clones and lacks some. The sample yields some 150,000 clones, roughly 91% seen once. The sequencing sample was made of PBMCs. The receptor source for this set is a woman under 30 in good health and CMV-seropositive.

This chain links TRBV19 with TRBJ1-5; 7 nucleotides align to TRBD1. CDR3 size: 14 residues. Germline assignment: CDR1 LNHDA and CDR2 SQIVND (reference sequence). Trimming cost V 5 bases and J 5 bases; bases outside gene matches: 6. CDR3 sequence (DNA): TGTGCCAGTAGTCAGGACAGGCACTATCAGCCCCAGCATTTT. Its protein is CASSQDRHYQPQHF.

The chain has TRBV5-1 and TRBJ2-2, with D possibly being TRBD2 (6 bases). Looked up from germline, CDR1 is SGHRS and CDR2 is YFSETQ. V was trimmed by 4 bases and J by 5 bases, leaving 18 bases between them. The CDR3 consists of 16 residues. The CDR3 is CASSPFSGVRTGELFF. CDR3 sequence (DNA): TGCGCCAGCAGCCCCTTTTCGGGAGTTAGGACCGGGGAGCTGTTTTTT.

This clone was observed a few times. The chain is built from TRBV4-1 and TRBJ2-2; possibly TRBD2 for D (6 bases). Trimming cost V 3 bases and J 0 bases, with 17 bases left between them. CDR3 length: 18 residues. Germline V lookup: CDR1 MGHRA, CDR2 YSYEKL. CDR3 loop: CASSHLLGRPSNTGELFF. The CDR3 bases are TGCGCCAGCAGCCACCTCTTAGGGAGGCCCTCGAACACCGGGGAGCTGTTTTTT.

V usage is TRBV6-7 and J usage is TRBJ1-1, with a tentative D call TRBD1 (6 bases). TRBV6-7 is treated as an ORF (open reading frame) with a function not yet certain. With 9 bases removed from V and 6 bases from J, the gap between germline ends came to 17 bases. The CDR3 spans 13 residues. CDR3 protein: CARRGGPSAEAFF. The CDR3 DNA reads TGTGCCAGAAGGGGGGGTCCAAGCGCTGAAGCTTTCTTT.

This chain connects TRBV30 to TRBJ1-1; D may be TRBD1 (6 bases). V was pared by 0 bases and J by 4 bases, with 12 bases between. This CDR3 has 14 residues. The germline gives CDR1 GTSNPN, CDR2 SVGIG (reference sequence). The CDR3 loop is CAWSVQTGSTEAFF. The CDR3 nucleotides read TGTGCCTGGAGTGTACAAACAGGGAGCACTGAAGCTTTCTTT.

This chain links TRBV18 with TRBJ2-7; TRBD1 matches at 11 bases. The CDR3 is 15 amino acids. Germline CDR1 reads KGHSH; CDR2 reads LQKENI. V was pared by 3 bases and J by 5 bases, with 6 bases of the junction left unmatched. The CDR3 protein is CASSPGRTGGHEQYF. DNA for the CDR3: TGTGCCAGCTCACCCGGTAGGACAGGGGGCCACGAGCAGTACTTC.

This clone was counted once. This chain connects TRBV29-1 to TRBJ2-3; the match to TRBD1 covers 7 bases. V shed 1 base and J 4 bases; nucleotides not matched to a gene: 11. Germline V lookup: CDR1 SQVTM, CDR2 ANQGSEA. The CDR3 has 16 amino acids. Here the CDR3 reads CSVEARQGPPPDTQYF. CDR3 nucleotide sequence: TGCAGCGTTGAAGCCAGACAGGGACCCCCCCCAGATACGCAGTATTTT.